A selection of T cell receptor beta chains follows, all from one sample in a study of PD-1 blockade in classical Hodgkin lymphoma. Generated by immunoSEQ multiplex PCR, the TCRdb table keeps only in-frame clones and is missing some. The sample lists tens of thousands of clones, 90% seen once, with 7.5% to 10% in the top ten. The input for sequencing was peripheral blood mononuclear cells (PBMCs), taken at baseline. Source of these receptors: a human donor with classical Hodgkin lymphoma. Each CDR3 is given with its conserved first and last residue. A D gene is named only where the DNA matches it firmly. Only part of the rows carry a size: once, few, many, or a class if the clone is expanded.

abundance	v_gene	d_gene	j_gene	CDR3nt	CDR3aa
.	TRBV29-1	.	TRBJ1-3	TGCAGCGTTGTCCCTACCCCCCCTGGAAACACCATATATTTT	CSVVPTPPGNTIYF
.	TRBV5-1	.	TRBJ2-5	TGCGCCAGCAGCTTGGCCGGGGTAGCAGATAACCAAGAGACCCAGTACTTC	CASSLAGVADNQETQYF
.	TRBV19	.	TRBJ2-7	TGTGCCAGTAGTGAGGCGTATACAGCCTACGAGCAGTACTTC	CASSEAYTAYEQYF
.	TRBV5-1	.	TRBJ2-7	TGCGCCAGCAGCGATGAAGGGTTGCAGTACTTC	CASSDEGLQYF
.	TRBV4-1	TRBD1	TRBJ1-1	TGCGCCAGCAGCCTCTACAGGGGGCGAAGCACTGAAGCTTTCTTT	CASSLYRGRSTEAFF
.	TRBV6-6	TRBD1	TRBJ1-5	TGTGCCAGCAGGACAGGACAGGGCGGGCCCCAGCATTTT	CASRTGQGGPQHF
.	TRBV2	TRBD1	TRBJ2-7	TGTGCCAGCACCGGGACAGGGCCCTACGAGCAGTACTTC	CASTGTGPYEQYF
.	TRBV7-8	TRBD2	TRBJ2-3	TGTGCCAGCAGCTTAGTTTACCTCGTGACTAGCGGGATCGCAGATACGCAGTATTTT	CASSLVYLVTSGIADTQYF
.	TRBV5-4	.	TRBJ2-1	TGTGCCAGCACCAAAACCCCGGACAGACCTTTGGGTGAGCAGTTCTTC	CASTKTPDRPLGEQFF
.	TRBV2	.	TRBJ1-5	TGTGCCAGCACCCCTGCGGGGGCCCCTCCCAATCAGCCCCAGCATTTT	CASTPAGAPPNQPQHF
.	TRBV4-1	TRBD1	TRBJ2-5	TGCGCCAGCAGCCAAGGGGACAGGGGGAAAGAGACCCAGTACTTC	CASSQGDRGKETQYF
.	TRBV28	TRBD2	TRBJ2-7	TGTGCCAGCAGAGAGACTAGCGCGGGGTACGAGCAGTACTTC	CASRETSAGYEQYF
once	TRBV29-1	.	TRBJ1-1	TGCAGCGTTGTGTACCCGAGTGTGGGAAAAGCTTTCTTT	CSVVYPSVGKAFF
.	TRBV29-1	TRBD2	TRBJ2-1	TGCAGCGTCGGGGTTAGCGGGGGGACCAATGAGCAGTTCTTC	CSVGVSGGTNEQFF
.	TRBV27	.	TRBJ1-6	TGTGCCAGCAGTTCTCTGGAGGGTGAGAATTCACCCCTCCACTTT	CASSSLEGENSPLHF
once	TRBV19	.	TRBJ1-5	TGTGCCTCAACCCCCAGGGTGGAGTACAATCAGCCCCAGCATTTT	CASTPRVEYNQPQHF
.	TRBV15	.	TRBJ1-2	TGTGCCACCAGCAGGAGGGTGGGAGTCTACACCTTC	CATSRRVGVYTF
.	TRBV6-1	TRBD1	TRBJ1-5	TGTGCCAGCAGCAGGGGGACAGGGTGGGATCAGCCCCAGCATTTT	CASSRGTGWDQPQHF
.	TRBV30	.	TRBJ1-5	TGTGCCTGGAGTCTATTGGGTGTAAATCAGCCCCAGCATTTT	CAWSLLGVNQPQHF
.	TRBV6-1	.	TRBJ2-5	TGTGCCAGCAGTGAACAGGGCCCAGAGACCCAGTACTTC	CASSEQGPETQYF
.	TRBV4-2	.	TRBJ2-6	TGTGCCAGCAGCCAAGCTCCATCGGTGGCTGGGGGGTCTTTTTCTGGGGCCAACGTCCTGACTTTC	CASSQAPSVAGGSFSGANVLTF
.	TRBV11-2	TRBD2	TRBJ2-5	TGTGCCAGCAGCTTACCTAGCGGGAGGCAAGAGACCCAGTACTTC	CASSLPSGRQETQYF
.	TRBV27	TRBD2	TRBJ2-1	TGTGCCAGCAGTTCTCCCCTAGCGGGAAGCGGCAATGAGCAGTTCTTC	CASSSPLAGSGNEQFF
once	TRBV5-1	TRBD2	TRBJ2-7	TGCGCCAGCAGCTCCGCCATCACTAGCGGGAGGAGGGACGAGCAGTACTTC	CASSSAITSGRRDEQYF
.	TRBV7-2	.	TRBJ2-3	TGTGCCAGCAGCGCCTCTGGGACCAATACGCAGTATTTT	CASSASGTNTQYF
.	TRBV30	.	TRBJ2-1	TGTGCCTGGAATACCCAAACCTACAATGAGCAGTTCTTC	CAWNTQTYNEQFF